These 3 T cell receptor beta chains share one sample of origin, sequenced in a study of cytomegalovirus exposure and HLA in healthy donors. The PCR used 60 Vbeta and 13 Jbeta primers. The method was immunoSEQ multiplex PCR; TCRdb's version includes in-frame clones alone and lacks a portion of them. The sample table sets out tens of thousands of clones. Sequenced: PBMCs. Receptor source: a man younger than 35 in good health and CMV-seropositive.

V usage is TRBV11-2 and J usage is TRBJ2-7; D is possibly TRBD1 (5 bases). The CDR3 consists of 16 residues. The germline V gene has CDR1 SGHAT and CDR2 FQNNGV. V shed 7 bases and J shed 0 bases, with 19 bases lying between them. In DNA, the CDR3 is TGTGCCAGCATCGATTATGGGGCGGCCAGCTCCTACGAGCAGTACTTC. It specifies CASIDYGAASSYEQYF.

CDR3 nucleotide sequence: TGTGCCAGCAGTAAGACCGGGACAGGGGACTACGAGCAGTACTTC. It yields the protein CASSKTGTGDYEQYF. This chain joins TRBV6-5 and TRBJ2-5; 10 bases fit TRBD1. Judging by the DNA end, TRBJ2-7 fits better; the J call may be wrong. The CDR3 loop spans 15 amino acids. The germline gives CDR1 MNHEY, CDR2 SVGAGI.

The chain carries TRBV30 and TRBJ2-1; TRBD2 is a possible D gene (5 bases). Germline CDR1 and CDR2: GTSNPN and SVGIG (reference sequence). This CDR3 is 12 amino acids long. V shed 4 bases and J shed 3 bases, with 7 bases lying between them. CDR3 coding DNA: TGTGCCTGGAACCGGGACTACAATGAGCAGTTCTTC. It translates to CAWNRDYNEQFF.